Each of the 7 T cell receptor beta chains below was sequenced from the same sample in a study of control samples from healthy donors and cancer patients. The assay was immunoSEQ multiplex PCR, and TCRdb's table has in-frame clones only and misses some. Of about 150,000 clones detected, over 90% appear once; the ten largest clones hold approximately 2.5%. Sequenced: blood. The receptors shown here come from a man aged 45 to 65 in good health.

The chain uses TRBV11-2 and TRBJ1-6; D call uncertain. Looked up from germline, CDR1 is SGHAT and CDR2 is FQNNGV. CDR3 length equals 15 residues. V lost 5 bases and J lost 0, with 8 bases in between. In nucleotides, the CDR3 is TGTGCCAGCAGCCATTCGAGCTCCTATAATTCACCCCTCCACTTT. Translation gives CASSHSSSYNSPLHF.

The chain recombines TRBV24-1 with TRBJ2-3, with 12 bases matching TRBD1. Germline lookup yields CDR1 KGHDR and CDR2 SFDVKD. The V gene end was trimmed by 4 bases and the J gene end by 4 bases; junction bases not matched to a gene: 2. The CDR3 totals 15 residues. The CDR3 is CATSDGTGGPDTQYF. CDR3 in DNA: TGTGCCACCAGTGACGGGACAGGGGGCCCAGATACGCAGTATTTT.

The chain is built from TRBV27 and TRBJ1-5; tentative D call: TRBD1 (5 bases). V was cut by 2 bases and J by 4 bases, with 12 bases left in between. This CDR3 has 15 amino acids. Germline V gene lookup returns CDR1 MNHEY and CDR2 SMNVEV (reference sequence). CDR3 DNA: TGTGCCAGCAGTTTAGCGGCAGGGTTGAATCAGCCCCAGCATTTT. Translation gives CASSLAAGLNQPQHF.

This chain connects TRBV14 to TRBJ2-2; D possibly corresponds to TRBD2 (5 bases). The CDR3 runs 13 residues. Germline CDR1 is SGHDN and CDR2 is FVKESK. With 2 bases removed from V and 6 bases from J, the gap between germline ends came to 7 bases. The CDR3 DNA reads TGTGCCAGCAGCCAACTAGCCGCCGGGGAGCTGTTTTTT. This translates into CASSQLAAGELFF.

The CDR3 loop reads CASSPGSPGTGELFF. The DNA of the CDR3 is TGTGCCAGCAGTCCCGGGTCCCCGGGGACCGGGGAGCTGTTTTTT. The rearrangement uses TRBV5-4 and TRBJ2-2, with TRBD2 as a possible D gene (5 bases). This CDR3 region has 15 residues. The germline V and J ends were trimmed by 5 bases and 5 bases, with 16 bases remaining between them. From germline, CDR1 is SGHNT and CDR2 YYREEE (reference sequence).

The chain combines TRBV27 with TRBJ2-3, with D tentatively TRBD1 (6 bases). This CDR3 contains 12 residues. Trimming took off 7 bases at V and 4 bases at J, with 9 bases between the two ends. Germline V gene sequence: CDR1 MNHEY, CDR2 SMNVEV (reference sequence). The CDR3 sequence: CASTGVADTQYF. In nucleotides, the CDR3 is TGTGCCAGCACAGGGGTCGCAGATACGCAGTATTTT.

The chain has TRBV6-5 and TRBJ2-5; a weak D match, TRBD2 (5 bases). The length of the CDR3 is 14 residues. In germline, CDR1 is MNHEY, CDR2 SVGAGI. V was pared by 8 bases and J by 7 bases, with 20 bases between. The CDR3 DNA reads TGTGCCAGCGGGGTGTGGGGAGAGGTAGGGACCCAGTACTTC. Translating gives CASGVWGEVGTQYF.